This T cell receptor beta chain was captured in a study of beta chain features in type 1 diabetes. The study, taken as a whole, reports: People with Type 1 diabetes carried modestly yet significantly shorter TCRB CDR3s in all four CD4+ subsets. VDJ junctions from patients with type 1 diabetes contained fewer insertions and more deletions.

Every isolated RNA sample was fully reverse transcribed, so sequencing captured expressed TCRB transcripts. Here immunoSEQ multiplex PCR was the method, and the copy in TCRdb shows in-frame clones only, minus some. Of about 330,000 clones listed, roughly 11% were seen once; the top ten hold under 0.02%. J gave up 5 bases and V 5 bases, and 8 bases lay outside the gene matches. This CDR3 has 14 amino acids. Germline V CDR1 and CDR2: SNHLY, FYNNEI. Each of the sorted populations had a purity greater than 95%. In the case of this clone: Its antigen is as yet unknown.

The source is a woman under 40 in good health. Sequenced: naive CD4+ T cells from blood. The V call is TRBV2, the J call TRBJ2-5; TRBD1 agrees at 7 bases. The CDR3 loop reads CASSFQGEEETQYF. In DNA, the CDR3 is TGTGCCAGCAGTTTTCAGGGGGAAGAGGAGACCCAGTACTTC.